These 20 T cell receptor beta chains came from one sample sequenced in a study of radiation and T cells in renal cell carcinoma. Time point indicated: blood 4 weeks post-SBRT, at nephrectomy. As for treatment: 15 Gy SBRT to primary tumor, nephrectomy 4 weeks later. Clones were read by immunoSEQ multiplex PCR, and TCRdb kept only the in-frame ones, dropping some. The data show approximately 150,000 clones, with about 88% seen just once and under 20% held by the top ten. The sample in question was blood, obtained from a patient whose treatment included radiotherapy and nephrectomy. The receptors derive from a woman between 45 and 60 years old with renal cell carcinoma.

The CDR3 DNA reads as TGTGCCAGCACCAAACAGGGGGCGAAAGGAAACACCATATATTTT. Residues: CASTKQGAKGNTIYF. This sequence joins TRBV6-5 and TRBJ1-3, with 9 bases aligning to TRBD1. The V and J ends lost 7 bases and 4 bases, in that order; junction bases with no gene match: 8. From germline, CDR1 is MNHEY and CDR2 SVGAGI. The CDR3 runs 15 residues.

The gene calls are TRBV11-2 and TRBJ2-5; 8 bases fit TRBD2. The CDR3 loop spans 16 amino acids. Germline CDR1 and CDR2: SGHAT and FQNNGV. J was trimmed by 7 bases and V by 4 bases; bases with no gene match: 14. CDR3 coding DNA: TGTGCCAGCAGCTCCAAAGGGAGCGGGGGCCTGGCGACCCAGTACTTC. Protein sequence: CASSSKGSGGLATQYF.

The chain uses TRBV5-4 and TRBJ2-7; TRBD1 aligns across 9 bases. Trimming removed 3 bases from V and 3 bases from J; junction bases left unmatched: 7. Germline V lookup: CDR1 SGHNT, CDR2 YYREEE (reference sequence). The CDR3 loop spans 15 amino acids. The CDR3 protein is CASSSATGGFYEQYF. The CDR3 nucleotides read TGTGCCAGCAGCTCCGCTACAGGGGGCTTCTACGAGCAGTACTTC.

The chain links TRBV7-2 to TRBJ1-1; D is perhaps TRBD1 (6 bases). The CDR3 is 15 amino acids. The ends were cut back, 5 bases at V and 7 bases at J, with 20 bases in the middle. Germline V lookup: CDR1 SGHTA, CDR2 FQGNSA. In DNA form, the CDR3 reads TGTGCCAGCAGCCCGGTCAGAGGGGGGTGGTTTGAAGCTTTCTTT. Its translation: CASSPVRGGWFEAFF.

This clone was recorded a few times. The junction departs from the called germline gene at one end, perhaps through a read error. CDR3 in DNA: TGTGCCTGGAGTGAGGCCCCTGACTCCCCATGGTATTTT. Translating it yields CAWSEAPDSPWYF. V usage is TRBV30 and J usage is TRBJ1-4; D not resolved. Germline V CDR1 and CDR2: GTSNPN, SVGIG (reference sequence). The CDR3 extends over 13 amino acids.

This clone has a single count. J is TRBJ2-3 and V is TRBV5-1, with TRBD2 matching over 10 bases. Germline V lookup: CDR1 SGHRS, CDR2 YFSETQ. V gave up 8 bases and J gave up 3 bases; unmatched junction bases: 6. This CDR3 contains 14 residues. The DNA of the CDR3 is TGCGCCAGTACAACTAGCGGGGATACAGATACGCAGTATTTT. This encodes CASTTSGDTDTQYF.

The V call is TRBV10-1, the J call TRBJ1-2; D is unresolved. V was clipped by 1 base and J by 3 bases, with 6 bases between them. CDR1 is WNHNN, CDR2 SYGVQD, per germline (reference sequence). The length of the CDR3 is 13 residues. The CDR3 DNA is TGCGCCAGCAGTGAGTGGAGGGACTATGGCTACACCTTC. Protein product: CASSEWRDYGYTF.

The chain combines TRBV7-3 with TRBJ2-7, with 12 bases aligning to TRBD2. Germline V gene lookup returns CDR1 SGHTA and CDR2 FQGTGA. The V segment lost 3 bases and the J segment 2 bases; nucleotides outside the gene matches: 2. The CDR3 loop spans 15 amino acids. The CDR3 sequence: CASSFGLAGTYEQYF. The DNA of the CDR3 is TGTGCCAGCAGCTTCGGACTAGCGGGAACCTACGAGCAGTACTTC.

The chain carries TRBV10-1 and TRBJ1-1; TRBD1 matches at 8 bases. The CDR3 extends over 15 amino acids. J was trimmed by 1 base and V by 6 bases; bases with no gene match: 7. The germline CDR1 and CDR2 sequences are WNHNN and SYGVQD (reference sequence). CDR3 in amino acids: CASRRDRGQNTEAFF. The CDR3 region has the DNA TGCGCCAGCAGGAGAGACAGGGGACAGAACACTGAAGCTTTCTTT.

The CDR3 reads CASSLEPAGSYEQYF. The CDR3 coding sequence is TGTGCCAGCAGCTTAGAGCCAGCGGGCTCCTACGAGCAGTACTTC. This chain uses TRBV7-9 with TRBJ2-7; tentatively, D is TRBD2 (6 bases). Germline V gene sequence: CDR1 SEHNR, CDR2 FQNEAQ (reference sequence). V gave up 1 base and J gave up 0 bases, with 10 bases separating them. The CDR3 consists of 15 residues.

The CDR3 is CASSSRYEAKNIQYF. The CDR3 DNA reads TGTGCCAGCAGCAGTCGATATGAAGCCAAAAACATTCAGTACTTC. This sequence joins TRBV7-2 and TRBJ2-4; D is uncertain. The germline V and J ends were trimmed by 5 bases and 0 bases, with 11 bases remaining between them. Germline V lookup: CDR1 SGHTA, CDR2 FQGNSA. The CDR3 extends over 15 amino acids.

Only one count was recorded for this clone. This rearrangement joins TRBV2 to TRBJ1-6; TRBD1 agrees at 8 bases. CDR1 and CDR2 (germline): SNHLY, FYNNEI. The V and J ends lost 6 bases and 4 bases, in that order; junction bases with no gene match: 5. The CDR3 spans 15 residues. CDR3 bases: TGTGCCAGCAGGGAACAGGGGGAGTATAATTCACCCCTCCACTTT. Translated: CASREQGEYNSPLHF.

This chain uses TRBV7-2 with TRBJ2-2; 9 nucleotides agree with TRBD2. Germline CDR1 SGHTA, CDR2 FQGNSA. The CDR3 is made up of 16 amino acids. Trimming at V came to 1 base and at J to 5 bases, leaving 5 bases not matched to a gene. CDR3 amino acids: CASSLDSGSVTGELFF. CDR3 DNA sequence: TGTGCCAGCAGCTTAGATAGCGGGAGCGTGACCGGGGAGCTGTTTTTT.

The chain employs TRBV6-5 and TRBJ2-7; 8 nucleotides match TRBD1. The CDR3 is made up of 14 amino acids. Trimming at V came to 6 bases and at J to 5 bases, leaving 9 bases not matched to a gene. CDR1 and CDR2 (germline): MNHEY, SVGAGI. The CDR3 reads CASSSTGEVNEQYF. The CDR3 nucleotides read TGTGCCAGCAGCTCGACAGGGGAAGTAAACGAGCAGTACTTC.

CDR3 in amino acids: CASSFSLAPNEQFF. The DNA for the CDR3 is TGTGCCAGCAGCTTCTCACTAGCCCCCAATGAGCAGTTCTTC. The rearrangement links TRBV11-2 to TRBJ2-1, with TRBD2 as a possible D gene (6 bases). There are 14 residues in the CDR3. Trimming stripped 3 bases from V and 6 bases from J, with 12 bases between. The germline gives CDR1 SGHAT, CDR2 FQNNGV.

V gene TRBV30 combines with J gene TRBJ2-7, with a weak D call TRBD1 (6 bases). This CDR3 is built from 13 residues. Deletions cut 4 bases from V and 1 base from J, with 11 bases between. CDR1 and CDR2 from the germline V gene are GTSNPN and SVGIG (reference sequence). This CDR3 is CAWKMGASYEQYF. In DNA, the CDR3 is TGTGCCTGGAAAATGGGGGCGTCCTACGAGCAGTACTTC. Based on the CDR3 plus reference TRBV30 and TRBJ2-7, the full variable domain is SQTIHQWPATLVQPVGSPLSLECTVEGTSNPNLYWYRQAAGRGLQLLFYSVGIGQISSEVPQNLSASRPQDRQFILSSKKLLLSDSGFYLCAWKMGASYEQYFGPGTRLTVT.

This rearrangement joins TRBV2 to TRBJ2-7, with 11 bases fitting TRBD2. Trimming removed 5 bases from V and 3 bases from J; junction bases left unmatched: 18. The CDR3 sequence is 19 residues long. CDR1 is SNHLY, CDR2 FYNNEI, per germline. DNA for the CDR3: TGTGCCAGCAGTACCAACTTGGGACTAGCGGCGTCTTTGGGCTACGAGCAGTACTTC. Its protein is CASSTNLGLAASLGYEQYF.

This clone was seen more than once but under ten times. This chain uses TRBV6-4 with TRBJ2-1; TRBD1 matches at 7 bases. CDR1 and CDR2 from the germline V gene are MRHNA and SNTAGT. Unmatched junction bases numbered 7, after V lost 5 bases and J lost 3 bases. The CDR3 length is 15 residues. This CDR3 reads CASSTRGTDYNEQFF. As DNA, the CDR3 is TGTGCCAGCAGTACACGAGGGACAGACTACAATGAGCAGTTCTTC.

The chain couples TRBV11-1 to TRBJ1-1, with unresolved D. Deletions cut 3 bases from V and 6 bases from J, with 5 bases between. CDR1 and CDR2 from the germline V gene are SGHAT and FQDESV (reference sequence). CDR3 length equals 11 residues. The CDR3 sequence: CASSFLAEAFF. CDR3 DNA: TGTGCCAGCAGCTTCTTGGCTGAAGCTTTCTTT. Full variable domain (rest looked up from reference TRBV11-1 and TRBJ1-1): EAEVAQSPRYKITEKSQAVAFWCDPISGHATLYWYRQILGQGPELLVQFQDESVVDDSQLPKDRFSAERLKGVDSTLKIQPAELGDSAMYLCASSFLAEAFFGQGTRLTVV.

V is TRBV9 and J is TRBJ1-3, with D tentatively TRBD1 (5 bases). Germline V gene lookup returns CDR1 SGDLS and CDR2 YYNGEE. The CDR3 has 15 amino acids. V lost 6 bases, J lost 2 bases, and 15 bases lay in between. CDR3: CASTNQGGAGNTIYF. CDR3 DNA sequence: TGTGCCAGCACCAACCAGGGAGGAGCTGGAAACACCATATATTTT.